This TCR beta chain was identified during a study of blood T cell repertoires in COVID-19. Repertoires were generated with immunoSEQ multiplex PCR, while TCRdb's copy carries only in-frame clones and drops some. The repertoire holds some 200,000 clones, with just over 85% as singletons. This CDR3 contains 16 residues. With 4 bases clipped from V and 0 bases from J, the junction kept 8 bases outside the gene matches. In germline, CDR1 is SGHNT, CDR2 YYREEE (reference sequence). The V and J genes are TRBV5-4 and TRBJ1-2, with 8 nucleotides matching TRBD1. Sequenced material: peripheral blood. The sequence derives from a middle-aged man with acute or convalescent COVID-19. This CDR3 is CASSAGQGAANYGYTF. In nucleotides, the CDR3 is TGTGCCAGCAGCGCGGGTCAGGGGGCGGCTAACTATGGCTACACCTTC. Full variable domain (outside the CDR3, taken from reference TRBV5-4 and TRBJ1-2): ETGVTQSPTHLIKTRGQQVTLRCSSQSGHNTVSWYQQALGQGPQFIFQYYREEENGRGNFPPRFSGLQFPNYSSELNVNALELDDSALYLCASSAGQGAANYGYTFGSGTRLTVV.